What follows describes a single T cell receptor beta chain. This clone has only one observation. Its cognate antigen has yet to be identified. No clone much larger than this one lies a single base away; base qualities are absent. The data originate from a study of control samples from healthy donors and cancer patients (dated by TCRdb to about 2020). Its CDR3 holds 16 amino acids, cysteine through phenylalanine. Of all the DNA, just the CDR3 is kept, 48 bases in frame from base 1. In the germline V gene (reference sequence), CDR1 corresponds to SEHNR and CDR2 to FQNEAQ. Germline trimming: 2 bases from V, 5 bases from J; junction bases outside gene matches: 8. The library was generated by the immunoSEQ multiplex PCR assay. The immuneACCESS repertoire file appears here via TCRdb, limited to in-frame rearrangements. These files lack a portion of the clones; in checked studies, under half of the deficit traces to unresolved V genes, and the cause of the others is not known. This sample lists under 95,000 clones; approximately 91% were detected once. The top ten constitute 0.92% of the sample.

The V and J segments used are TRBV7-9 and TRBJ1-4; 7 central bases correspond to TRBD1. The TCR was taken from a woman in her twenties or thirties in good health. The material sequenced was blood. The encoded CDR3 is CASSLRQGSENEKLFF. The DNA is as follows: TGTGCCAGCAGCTTAAGACAGGGTTCAGAGAATGAAAAACTGTTTTTT.